This entry lists 32 T cell receptor beta chains sequenced from one sample in a study of CD8 T cells in Susac syndrome. A quantity of roughly 0.5 to 1 ug RNA underwent reverse transcription using random hexamers. TCRdb recomputed calls from the immunoSEQ multiplex PCR reads with MiXCR, one row per CDR3 protein. The sample holds tens of thousands of distinct CDR3 sequences; roughly 95% are singletons and the top ten take approximately 0.11%. Sequencing was carried out using CD4+ T cells from PBMCs. These receptors were collected from a human donor with multiple sclerosis.

The chain links TRBV12-3 or TRBV12-4 to TRBJ1-2; TRBD1 agrees at 7 bases. Trimming at V came to 4 bases and at J to 2 bases, leaving 7 bases not matched to a gene. The CDR3 is 15 amino acids. The CDR3 bases are TGTGCCAGCAGTTCGCACAGGGGCCCCAACTATGGCTACACCTTC. Amino acid sequence: CASSSHRGPNYGYTF.

The chain joins TRBV3-1 to TRBJ1-1; D is ambiguous. V was cut by 4 bases and J by 8 bases, with 11 bases left in between. Per germline, CDR1 LGHDT and CDR2 YNNKEL (reference sequence). The CDR3 sequence is 12 residues long. The CDR3 coding sequence is TGTGCCAGCAGCCCATGGGCAGGAGAAGCTTTCTTT. Its protein is CASSPWAGEAFF.

This chain links TRBV2 with TRBJ1-2; no definite D call. Germline V gene sequence: CDR1 SNHLY, CDR2 FYNNEI. Trimming left V 2 bases short and J 4 bases short, with 5 bases between. The CDR3 consists of 12 residues. CDR3 DNA: TGTGCCAGCAGTGAAAACAGCTATGGCTACACCTTC. It codes for CASSENSYGYTF. The full variable domain, with the rest looked up from reference TRBV2 and TRBJ1-2, is EPEVTQTPSHQVTQMGQEVILRCVPISNHLYFYWYRQILGQKVEFLVSFYNNEISEKSEIFDDQFSVERPDGSNFTLKIRSTKLEDSAMYFCASSENSYGYTFGSGTRLTVV.

The gene calls are TRBV18 and TRBJ2-7, with 9 bases lining up with TRBD1. With V trimmed by 6 bases and J by 2 bases, 5 bases remained unmatched. Germline CDR1 is KGHSH and CDR2 is LQKENI. The CDR3 length is 14 residues. The CDR3 DNA follows: TGTGCCAGCTCTCCGGACAGGGGAACCTACGAGCAGTACTTC. Residues: CASSPDRGTYEQYF. Drawing the rest from reference TRBV18 and TRBJ2-7, the complete variable domain is NAGVMQNPRHLVRRRGQEARLRCSPMKGHSHVYWYRQLPEEGLKFMVYLQKENIIDESGMPKERFSAEFPKEGPSILRIQQVVRGDSAAYFCASSPDRGTYEQYFGPGTRLTVT.

Comments on this clonotype: Relative to the germline gene, one junction end is altered; a read error may explain this. This sequence joins TRBV7-7 and TRBJ2-5; possible D gene TRBD1, 6 bases. Germline V gene lookup returns CDR1 SSHAT and CDR2 FNYEAQ (reference sequence). The CDR3 is made up of 16 amino acids. As DNA, the CDR3 is TGTGCTAGCAGCTTGGGGTCGGCAGGGGCGAAAGAGACCCAGTACTTC. Translating it yields CASSLGSAGAKETQYF.

The rearrangement uses TRBV9 and TRBJ2-2; D perhaps matches TRBD2 (5 bases). The germline V and J ends were trimmed by 0 bases and 6 bases, with 9 bases remaining between them. The CDR3 spans 14 residues. CDR1 and CDR2 from the germline V gene are SGDLS and YYNGEE. The CDR3 protein is CASSVDPGSGELFF. Here the CDR3 DNA reads TGTGCCAGCAGCGTAGATCCGGGGTCCGGGGAGCTGTTTTTT.

The chain combines TRBV29-1 with TRBJ1-1; 10 nucleotides line up with TRBD1. CDR1 and CDR2 (germline): SQVTM, ANQGSEA. J was trimmed by 4 bases and V by 5 bases; bases with no gene match: 7. The CDR3 has 14 residues. For the CDR3, the DNA is TGCAGCGTTTCCGGGACAGGGGTGTCCACTGAAGCTTTCTTT. Encoded protein: CSVSGTGVSTEAFF.

This CDR3 is CSVGAGIRGTEAFF. CDR3 sequence (DNA): TGCAGCGTTGGGGCCGGGATTCGTGGCACTGAAGCTTTCTTT. The chain couples TRBV29-1 to TRBJ1-1; D is unclear. Trimming took off 4 bases at V and 4 bases at J, with 16 bases between the two ends. Germline loops: CDR1 SQVTM, CDR2 ANQGSEA. CDR3 length: 14 amino acids.

This chain links TRBV7-9 with TRBJ1-1; D remains unclear. This CDR3 region has 13 residues. From germline, CDR1 is SEHNR and CDR2 FQNEAQ (reference sequence). V lost 3 bases and J lost 5, with 10 bases in between. CDR3 sequence reads: CASSLEGGTEAFF. Here the CDR3 DNA reads TGTGCCAGCAGCTTGGAGGGTGGGACTGAAGCTTTCTTT.

The rearrangement links TRBV12-3 or TRBV12-4 to TRBJ1-5, with D possibly matching TRBD1 (5 bases). The CDR3 extends over 14 amino acids. Trimming took off 1 base at V and 5 bases at J, with 9 bases between the two ends. The CDR3 sequence is CASSLGFRDQPQHF. CDR3 DNA sequence: TGTGCCAGCAGTTTAGGGTTCAGGGATCAGCCCCAGCATTTT.

This chain uses TRBV29-1 with TRBJ1-2; no definite D call. CDR1 and CDR2 from the germline V gene are SQVTM and ANQGSEA. V was clipped by 4 bases and J by 0 bases, with 12 bases between them. CDR3 length: 14 residues. The CDR3 sequence is CSVVPRVANYGYTF. CDR3 coding DNA: TGCAGCGTTGTACCCCGGGTAGCTAACTATGGCTACACCTTC.

The rearrangement joins TRBV29-1 to TRBJ1-1; TRBD1 matches 7 bases. The CDR3 covers 16 residues. Germline CDR1 and CDR2: SQVTM and ANQGSEA. The V gene end was trimmed by 4 bases and the J gene end by 0 bases; junction bases not matched to a gene: 11. The DNA of the CDR3 is TGCAGCGTTGCCCTGGGACAGTGGATCTTGAACACTGAAGCTTTCTTT. Protein sequence: CSVALGQWILNTEAFF.

This clonotype was observed a handful of times. The J gene is TRBJ1-6, the V gene TRBV6-1; D not certain. Germline CDR1 is MNHNS and CDR2 is SASEGT. V lost 8 bases to trimming and J lost 7 bases, with 9 bases between them. CDR3 length equals 12 residues. The CDR3 sequence: CASGVGNSPLHF. CDR3 sequence (DNA): TGTGCCAGCGGGGTAGGCAATTCACCCCTCCACTTT.

The chain has TRBV4-1 and TRBJ2-7, with unresolved D. V dropped 1 base and J dropped 2 bases, with 9 bases sitting between them. The germline V gene has CDR1 MGHRA and CDR2 YSYEKL. The CDR3 extends over 14 amino acids. DNA of the CDR3: TGCGCCAGCAGCCAAGGGTTTAGAGCCTACGAGCAGTACTTC. It encodes CASSQGFRAYEQYF.

The chain uses TRBV2 and TRBJ2-6; no clear D gene. The CDR3 length is 13 residues. Germline loops: CDR1 SNHLY, CDR2 FYNNEI. V was clipped by 6 bases and J by 1 base, with 4 bases between them. The CDR3 DNA reads as TGTGCCAGCAGGCAGTCTGGGGCCAACGTCCTGACTTTC. It specifies CASRQSGANVLTF.

The chain recombines TRBV24-1 with TRBJ2-3; D is undetermined. Between the trimmed V and J ends, which lost 3 bases and 0 bases, there was a span of 9 bases. The CDR3 totals 15 residues. Germline lookup yields CDR1 KGHDR and CDR2 SFDVKD. CDR3 region: CATSDLGWSTDTQYF. CDR3 bases: TGTGCCACCAGTGATCTCGGGTGGAGCACAGATACGCAGTATTTT.

This clonotype was seen once. V gene TRBV6-2 or TRBV6-3 combines with J gene TRBJ2-2, with 7 nucleotides matching TRBD2. Germline V gene sequence: CDR1 MNHEY, CDR2 SVGEGT. CDR3 length equals 15 residues. J lost 4 bases, V lost 2 bases, and 4 bases had no gene match. The CDR3 region is CASSYGVAGTGELFF. The DNA of the CDR3 is TGTGCCAGCAGTTACGGGGTAGCGGGCACCGGGGAGCTGTTTTTT.

The chain carries TRBV12-3 or TRBV12-4 and TRBJ2-7, with TRBD1 as a possible D gene (6 bases). This CDR3 has 17 amino acids. Trimming cost V 5 bases and J 2 bases, with 22 bases left between them. The CDR3 coding sequence is TGTGCCAGCAGTATACGCCCGCCGGGACAAAAGACCTACGAGCAGTACTTC. Amino acid sequence: CASSIRPPGQKTYEQYF.

The genes are TRBV3-1 and TRBJ2-7; 7 bases agree with TRBD1. The CDR3 sequence is 13 residues long. Trimming removed 6 bases from V and 7 bases from J; junction bases left unmatched: 9. The germline gives CDR1 LGHDT, CDR2 YNNKEL (reference sequence). The CDR3 DNA follows: TGTGCCAGCAGTTTCGACAGGGCCCAGGAGCAGTACTTC. It encodes CASSFDRAQEQYF.

The chain carries TRBV3-1 and TRBJ2-3; 9 bases fit TRBD2. The CDR3 extends over 17 amino acids. CDR1 is LGHDT and CDR2 is YNNKEL in the germline V gene (reference sequence). The V gene end was trimmed by 0 bases and the J gene end by 2 bases; junction bases not matched to a gene: 6. The CDR3 sequence is CASSQDKRGAYTDTQYF. The CDR3 nucleotides read TGTGCCAGCAGCCAAGATAAGCGGGGGGCCTACACAGATACGCAGTATTTT.

V gene TRBV11-3 combines with J gene TRBJ1-1; 10 bases match TRBD1. The CDR3 contains 16 residues. Germline V gene sequence: CDR1 SGHNT, CDR2 YENEEA. The trim removed 5 bases at V and 5 bases at J, leaving 11 bases unmatched. CDR3 sequence: CASSAGDRGSRTEAFF. The CDR3 DNA sequence: TGTGCCAGCAGCGCCGGGGACAGGGGAAGTCGGACTGAAGCTTTCTTT. The variable domain in full, with the rest retrieved from reference TRBV11-3 and TRBJ1-1, is EAGVVQSPRYKIIEKKQPVAFWCNPISGHNTLYWYLQNLGQGPELLIRYENEEAVDDSQLPKDRFSAERLKGVDSTLKIQPAELGDSAVYLCASSAGDRGSRTEAFFGQGTRLTVV.

V gene TRBV12-3 or TRBV12-4 combines with J gene TRBJ2-7, with a possible D match to TRBD1 (8 bases). V lost 7 bases, J lost 3 bases, and 19 bases lay in between. The CDR3 covers 15 residues. CDR3 loop: CASKAGVTGDYEQYF. The CDR3 nucleotides are TGTGCCAGCAAGGCGGGGGTGACAGGGGACTACGAGCAGTACTTC.

This chain joins TRBV20-1 and TRBJ2-7, with 9 positions matching TRBD2. CDR3 size: 18 residues. CDR1 is DFQATT, CDR2 SNEGSKA, per germline (reference sequence). Unmatched junction bases numbered 18, after V lost 6 bases and J lost 0 bases. The CDR3 loop reads CSAPREERGAESSYEQYF. In nucleotides, the CDR3 is TGCAGTGCCCCTAGGGAGGAGCGGGGGGCCGAGAGCTCCTACGAGCAGTACTTC.

About this clonotype itself: At one boundary the junction diverges from the germline segment, which might be a read error. The rearrangement links TRBV7-7 to TRBJ2-5; 12 bases match TRBD2. The CDR3 totals 17 residues. The germline V gene has CDR1 SSHAT and CDR2 FNYEAQ (reference sequence). CDR3 sequence reads: CASSRSGLAGYQETQYF. In DNA form, the CDR3 reads TGTGCTAGCAGTAGAAGCGGACTAGCGGGGTATCAAGAGACCCAGTACTTC.

CDR3 DNA: TGTGCCAGCAGCGCCGAGGGGCGGAGTTACAATGAGCAGTTCTTC. Protein: CASSAEGRSYNEQFF. This chain connects TRBV9 to TRBJ2-1; D is tentatively TRBD1 or TRBD2 (5 bases each). The germline V gene encodes CDR1 SGDLS and CDR2 YYNGEE. CDR3 length: 15 residues. Trimming removed 3 bases at V and 4 bases at J, with 14 bases between.

This chain joins TRBV3-1 and TRBJ2-3; D is uncertain. The CDR3 has 15 residues. CDR1 LGHDT and CDR2 YNNKEL come from the germline V gene (reference sequence). Trimming removed 1 base from V and 0 bases from J, with 8 bases in between. CDR3 protein: CASSQGMISTDTQYF. CDR3 sequence (DNA): TGTGCCAGCAGCCAAGGGATGATTAGCACAGATACGCAGTATTTT.

The CDR3 region has the DNA TGTGCCAGCAGTCTCGGGACGGAATATGAAAAACTGTTTTTT. This codes for CASSLGTEYEKLFF. The chain is built from TRBV12-3 or TRBV12-4 and TRBJ1-4, with D maybe TRBD1 (5 bases). The CDR3 extends over 14 amino acids. Deletions cut 5 bases from V and 6 bases from J, with 13 bases between.

V and J are TRBV2 and TRBJ2-1, with D perhaps matching TRBD2 (5 bases). Germline V gives CDR1 SNHLY, CDR2 FYNNEI. The CDR3 totals 13 residues. The V and J ends lost 2 bases and 7 bases respectively, with 9 bases between them. This CDR3 is CASSELATNEQFF. The CDR3 DNA is TGTGCCAGCAGTGAACTAGCCACGAATGAGCAGTTCTTC. Looking up the rest from reference TRBV2 and TRBJ2-1 gives the full variable domain: EPEVTQTPSHQVTQMGQEVILRCVPISNHLYFYWYRQILGQKVEFLVSFYNNEISEKSEIFDDQFSVERPDGSNFTLKIRSTKLEDSAMYFCASSELATNEQFFGPGTRLTVL.

This clonotype was counted once. The V call is TRBV11-2, the J call TRBJ1-2; possible D gene TRBD1, 5 bases. There are 14 residues in the CDR3. The V gene's germline CDR1 is SGHAT and CDR2 FQNNGV. The V end lost 0 bases, the J end lost 6 bases, and 11 bases lay between the germline ends. The CDR3 DNA reads as TGTGCCAGCAGCTTAGATCGGGGGATCGATGGCTACACCTTC. Amino acids: CASSLDRGIDGYTF.

This clonotype appeared a single time. The rearrangement links TRBV25-1 to TRBJ2-3; D perhaps matches TRBD2 (5 bases). Germline values: CDR1 MGHDK, CDR2 SYGVNS. This CDR3 spans 12 amino acids. V was shortened by 7 bases and J by 6 bases, with 11 bases between the two germline ends. The CDR3 sequence is CASNGGWDTQYF. In DNA form, the CDR3 reads TGTGCCAGCAATGGAGGTTGGGATACGCAGTATTTT.

DNA of the CDR3: TGTGCCAGCAAGGGGACTAGCGGGAACACCGGGGAGCTGTTTTTT. Translated: CASKGTSGNTGELFF. The chain joins TRBV3-1 to TRBJ2-2; TRBD2 matches 11 bases. The CDR3 is 15 amino acids. V lost 7 bases and J lost 1; bases outside the gene matches: 2. Per the germline V gene, CDR1 is LGHDT and CDR2 is YNNKEL (reference sequence).

This clonotype was found a few times. The CDR3 DNA sequence: TGTGCCAGCAGCCCGCTCGACAGGGGATATAATTCACCCCTCCACTTT. It codes for CASSPLDRGYNSPLHF. This chain uses TRBV3-1 with TRBJ1-6, with TRBD1 matching 8 bases. This CDR3 is built from 16 residues. Germline CDR1 LGHDT, CDR2 YNNKEL (reference sequence). V trimming: 4 bases; J trimming: 4 bases; junction bases outside the gene matches: 6. Supplemented by reference TRBV3-1 and TRBJ1-6, the full variable domain reads DTAVSQTPKYLVTQMGNDKSIKCEQNLGHDTMYWYKQDSKKFLKIMFSYNNKELIINETVPNRFSPKSPDKAHLNLHINSLELGDSAVYFCASSPLDRGYNSPLHFGNGTRLTVT.